The next 17 T cell receptor beta chains were all read from a single sample in a study of vaccination and CD4 T cells after COVID-19. The Oncomine TCR Beta short-read assay was applied to DNA of cultured CD4+ T cells. TCRdb re-called the PCR reads through MiXCR, storing one row per CDR3 protein. The top ten clones hold approximately 10% of a sample with more than 15,000 distinct CDR3 sequences, around a quarter of them seen once. As for treatment: 10-day PBMC culture with coronavirus spike peptide pools or control peptides (ViraFEST assay). Their antigens remain unidentified. Material for sequencing was cultured CD4+ T cells from blood. Receptor source: a human donor with COVID-19.

This clonotype turned up a few times. V usage is TRBV6-2 or TRBV6-3 and J usage is TRBJ1-5, with 7 positions matching TRBD1. J lost 2 bases, V lost 5 bases, and 12 bases had no gene match. This CDR3 spans 17 amino acids. Germline V gene data show CDR1 as MNHEY and CDR2 as SVGEGT. The CDR3 spells CASSDTGVQGGNQPQHF. The CDR3 region has the DNA TGTGCCAGCAGTGACACAGGGGTGCAGGGGGGCAATCAGCCCCAGCATTTT.

The chain joins TRBV19 to TRBJ1-4, with TRBD1 identical over 7 bases. V was clipped by 5 bases and J by 14 bases; unmatched bases: 5. From germline, CDR1 is LNHDA and CDR2 SQIVND (reference sequence). There are 11 residues in the CDR3. The CDR3, as DNA: TGTGCCAGTAGTGTATCGGGACAGCTGTTTTTT. Translation gives CASSVSGQLFF.

This clonotype came up a few times. This rearrangement joins TRBV9 to TRBJ2-5, with 8 positions matching TRBD2. CDR1 and CDR2 from the germline V gene are SGDLS and YYNGEE. Losses at the gene ends were 3 bases for V and 4 bases for J; bases not matched to a gene: 5. The CDR3 is 14 amino acids. The CDR3 sequence is CASSARLASETQYF. Written as DNA, the CDR3 is TGTGCCAGCAGCGCCAGACTAGCGTCAGAGACCCAGTACTTC.

The chain carries TRBV5-5 and TRBJ2-2, with D unclear. The CDR3 runs to 13 residues. Trimming took 6 bases from V and 4 from J, leaving 10 bases between them. Per germline, CDR1 SGHKS and CDR2 YYEKEE (reference sequence). CDR3 sequence (DNA): TGTGCCAGCACGGTCAGTCCCACCGGGGAGCTGTTTTTT. Protein product: CASTVSPTGELFF.

This clonotype was counted a single time. This chain joins TRBV9 and TRBJ2-3, with 7 bases aligning to TRBD1. CDR3 length equals 16 residues. Germline values: CDR1 SGDLS, CDR2 YYNGEE. The V and J ends lost 4 bases and 5 bases, in that order; junction bases with no gene match: 13. CDR3 loop: CASSWQQGTNLDTQYF. The CDR3 nucleotides read TGTGCCAGCAGCTGGCAACAGGGGACAAACTTAGATACGCAGTATTTT. Full variable domain (outside the CDR3, taken from reference TRBV9 and TRBJ2-3): DSGVTQTPKHLITATGQRVTLRCSPRSGDLSVYWYQQSLDQGLQFLIQYYNGEERAKGNILERFSAQQFPDLHSELNLSSLELGDSALYFCASSWQQGTNLDTQYFGPGTRLTVL.

Only a few counts were recorded for this clonotype. The V and J genes are TRBV20-1 and TRBJ2-1, with 9 bases lining up with TRBD2. CDR1 and CDR2 from the germline V gene are DFQATT and SNEGSKA (reference sequence). Losses at the gene ends were 6 bases for V and 6 bases for J; bases not matched to a gene: 6. The CDR3 is 13 amino acids. CDR3 in amino acids: CSASGTSLNEQFF. CDR3 nucleotide sequence: TGCAGTGCATCCGGGACTAGCCTCAATGAGCAGTTCTTC.

The V call is TRBV6-5, the J call TRBJ1-6; the D gene is possibly TRBD1 (6 bases). Germline CDR1 is MNHEY and CDR2 is SVGAGI. V was shortened by 2 bases and J by 5 bases, with 25 bases between the two germline ends. The CDR3 runs to 20 residues. The CDR3 sequence is CASSYGGGDRRNKHNSPLHF. The CDR3 nucleotides read TGTGCCAGCAGTTACGGGGGCGGAGACCGGAGAAATAAACATAATTCACCCCTCCACTTT.

A few counts support this clonotype. The V call is TRBV11-2, the J call TRBJ2-1, with TRBD1 matching 7 bases. CDR1 SGHAT and CDR2 FQNNGV come from the germline V gene. J gave up 5 bases and V 0 bases, and 4 bases lay outside the gene matches. The CDR3 consists of 15 residues. The CDR3 nucleotides read TGTGCCAGCAGCTTAGATAGGGGGCGCGACAATGAGCAGTTCTTC. The encoded protein is CASSLDRGRDNEQFF.

The chain joins TRBV27 to TRBJ2-7, with a weak D call TRBD1 (7 bases). The CDR3 loop spans 14 amino acids. Deletions cut 6 bases from V and 1 base from J, with 13 bases between. Germline CDR1 MNHEY, CDR2 SMNVEV (reference sequence). The CDR3 here is CASSLQGTSYEQYF. The DNA of the CDR3 is TGTGCCAGCAGCCTACAGGGGACTTCCTACGAGCAGTACTTC.

There are a few counts of this clonotype. CDR3 region: CASSDGQGVPQPQHF. The CDR3 DNA reads as TGTGCCAGCAGCGACGGACAGGGGGTACCTCAGCCCCAGCATTTT. This chain joins TRBV7-2 and TRBJ1-5, with 10 bases matching TRBD1. V trimming: 5 bases; J trimming: 6 bases; junction bases outside the gene matches: 7. Per the germline V gene, CDR1 is SGHTA and CDR2 is FQGNSA. This CDR3 has 15 residues.

This chain links TRBV18 with TRBJ2-7; 7 nucleotides line up with TRBD1. The CDR3 is made up of 13 amino acids. V dropped 4 bases and J dropped 4; count of bases not matched to a gene: 4. Per germline, CDR1 KGHSH and CDR2 LQKENI. CDR3 region: CASSLSGQYEQYF. The CDR3 region has the DNA TGTGCCAGCTCACTATCGGGACAGTACGAGCAGTACTTC.

The V gene is TRBV5-5, the J gene TRBJ2-4, with 9 bases that match TRBD2. There are 15 residues in the CDR3. Trimming removed 0 bases from V and 10 bases from J; junction bases left unmatched: 8. CDR1 and CDR2 from the germline V gene are SGHKS and YYEKEE (reference sequence). CDR3 in DNA: TGTGCCAGCAGCTTGGGGGGGACTAGCTTCGAAATTCAGTACTTC. Amino acid sequence: CASSLGGTSFEIQYF.

This clonotype was seen more than once but under ten times. The rearrangement uses TRBV7-9 and TRBJ1-4; possibly TRBD1 for D (6 bases). The germline V gene encodes CDR1 SEHNR and CDR2 FQNEAQ (reference sequence). Between the trimmed V and J ends, which lost 4 bases and 3 bases, there was a span of 27 bases. There are 20 residues in the CDR3. The CDR3 region has the DNA TGTGCCAGCAGCTCACCCCTGACAGGCTTCACCGGAAGGGCTAATGAAAAACTGTTTTTT. Residues: CASSSPLTGFTGRANEKLFF.

This rearrangement joins TRBV11-2 to TRBJ1-4; D call uncertain. V lost 6 bases to trimming and J lost 3 bases, with 14 bases between them. The CDR3 contains 15 residues. Germline V CDR1 and CDR2: SGHAT, FQNNGV. The CDR3 loop reads CASSSYEIPNEKLFF. As DNA, the CDR3 is TGTGCCAGCAGTTCCTATGAGATACCTAATGAAAAACTGTTTTTT. The full variable domain, in which reference TRBV11-2 and TRBJ1-4 provide the parts outside the CDR3, is EAGVAQSPRYKIIEKRQSVAFWCNPISGHATLYWYQQILGQGPKLLIQFQNNGVVDDSQLPKDRFSAERLKGVDSTLKIQPAKLEDSAVYLCASSSYEIPNEKLFFGSGTQLSVL.

CDR3 in amino acids: CASRYGTDNSPLHF. For the CDR3, the DNA is TGTGCCAGCAGGTACGGGACAGATAATTCACCCCTCCACTTT. V and J are TRBV12-3 or TRBV12-4 and TRBJ1-6; TRBD1 agrees at 7 bases. The trim removed 6 bases at V and 5 bases at J, leaving 4 bases unmatched. This CDR3 region has 14 residues.

This clonotype was picked up a small number of times. V gene TRBV19 combines with J gene TRBJ2-1, with unresolved D. From germline, CDR1 is LNHDA and CDR2 SQIVND (reference sequence). The V end was cut by 3 bases, the J end by 2 bases, with 17 bases between. This CDR3 is built from 17 residues. The DNA for the CDR3 is TGTGCCAGTAGTATGTTCGCTGACCCGGACCCCTACAATGAGCAGTTCTTC. The encoded protein is CASSMFADPDPYNEQFF.

This clonotype was seen only a few times. This rearrangement joins TRBV7-3 to TRBJ2-7, with D possibly matching TRBD1 (6 bases). Trimming took off 4 bases at V and 2 bases at J, with 12 bases between the two ends. Germline loops: CDR1 SGHTA, CDR2 FQGTGA. The CDR3 loop spans 14 amino acids. The CDR3 region is CASSSTGQPYEQYF. DNA for the CDR3: TGTGCCAGCAGCTCGACTGGACAGCCCTACGAGCAGTACTTC.